This record concerns one T cell receptor (beta chain) sequence. Its antigen is as yet unknown. A second PCR, run for roughly 7 to 12 cycles, used a sample-barcoded 5' primer plus a J-beta primer mix. TCRdb re-called the 5' RACE reads through MiXCR, storing one row per CDR3 protein. The sample carries about 1 million distinct CDR3 sequences, less than 50% recorded once. This entry comes from a study of blood T cells in healthy people across ages. Findings of the study overall: The CMV status of each donor remained undetermined, and this could have confounded shifts in expanded clonotypes. In these data, TCR beta diversity tracked strongly with naive T cell percentage. A roughly linear age-dependent decrease characterized TCR beta diversity per million T cells. There were more naive CD4+ cells and higher diversity in long-lived donors than in aged donors.

V was shortened by 1 base and J by 6 bases, with 9 bases between the two germline ends. The CDR3 has 13 residues. Germline CDR1 reads LGHDT; CDR2 reads YNNKEL (reference sequence). Input material: blood. The sequence was collected from a woman aged 60 to 75 in good health. The J gene is TRBJ1-1, the V gene TRBV3-1; D unresolved. CDR3 residues: CASSQGALPEAFF. The CDR3, as DNA: TGTGCCAGCAGCCAAGGAGCCCTTCCTGAAGCTTTCTTT.